One and the same sample provided the 29 T cell receptor beta chains below, sequenced in a study of blood T cell repertoires in COVID-19. Method: immunoSEQ multiplex PCR; TCRdb's copy keeps in-frame clones and lacks some. The sample includes 300,000 or so clones, 75% to 95% of them seen just once. Sequencing was carried out using PBMCs or T cells enriched from blood (not recorded which). These TCRs come from a woman aged 25-40 years who had recovered from COVID-19.

This chain connects TRBV28 to TRBJ1-2, with D perhaps matching TRBD1 (6 bases). V lost 2 bases to trimming and J lost 5 bases, with 18 bases between them. Germline CDR1 and CDR2: MDHEN and SYDVKM. This CDR3 contains 16 residues. The DNA of the CDR3 is TGTGCCAGCAGTTTAGTGAACGGGGGGCGGCTATATGGCTACACCTTC. This sequence encodes CASSLVNGGRLYGYTF.

This chain links TRBV7-2 with TRBJ2-1; 10 positions agree with TRBD2. The germline gives CDR1 SGHTA, CDR2 FQGNSA. This CDR3 spans 15 amino acids. The V gene end was trimmed by 4 bases and the J gene end by 4 bases; junction bases not matched to a gene: 4. The CDR3 DNA reads TGTGCCAGCAGCTCTAGCGGGAGTGGGTACAATGAGCAGTTCTTC. Translation gives CASSSSGSGYNEQFF. Based on the CDR3 plus reference TRBV7-2 and TRBJ2-1, the full variable domain is GAGVSQSPSNKVTEKGKDVELRCDPISGHTALYWYRQSLGQGLEFLIYFQGNSAPDKSGLPSDRFSAERTGGSVSTLTIQRTQQEDSAVYLCASSSSGSGYNEQFFGPGTRLTVL.

V usage is TRBV2 and J usage is TRBJ1-5; weak D call: TRBD1 (5 bases). The CDR3 has 14 amino acids. V lost 4 bases and J lost 2, with 9 bases in between. From germline, CDR1 is SNHLY and CDR2 FYNNEI. The CDR3 DNA is TGTGCCAGCAGTGGGGGGGGTGGCAATCAGCCCCAGCATTTT. It codes for CASSGGGGNQPQHF. The whole variable domain, filled in from reference TRBV2 and TRBJ1-5, reads EPEVTQTPSHQVTQMGQEVILRCVPISNHLYFYWYRQILGQKVEFLVSFYNNEISEKSEIFDDQFSVERPDGSNFTLKIRSTKLEDSAMYFCASSGGGGNQPQHFGDGTRLSIL.

The V and J genes are TRBV5-6 and TRBJ2-5; D might be TRBD2 (7 bases). The germline V gene has CDR1 SGHDT and CDR2 YYEEEE. This CDR3 has 14 amino acids. The V and J ends lost 6 bases and 3 bases respectively, with 15 bases between them. The CDR3 spells CASKGQLAEETQYF. CDR3 nucleotides: TGTGCCAGCAAAGGACAGCTAGCGGAAGAGACCCAGTACTTC. Full variable domain (missing parts from reference TRBV5-6 and TRBJ2-5): DAGVTQSPTHLIKTRGQQVTLRCSPKSGHDTVSWYQQALGQGPQFIFQYYEEEERQRGNFPDRFSGHQFPNYSSELNVNALLLGDSALYLCASKGQLAEETQYFGPGTRLLVL.

This CDR3 reads CSVDRGNGYTF. In DNA, the CDR3 is TGCAGCGTTGACAGGGGCAACGGCTACACCTTC. V gene TRBV29-1 combines with J gene TRBJ1-2; D is possibly TRBD1 (6 bases). V was cut by 3 bases and J by 8 bases, with 10 bases left in between. The CDR3 has 11 residues. CDR1 is SQVTM, CDR2 ANQGSEA, per germline.

The chain carries TRBV29-1 and TRBJ2-1, with 7 bases lining up with TRBD1. The length of the CDR3 is 10 residues. V trimming: 4 bases; J trimming: 16 bases; junction bases outside the gene matches: 7. CDR1 is SQVTM, CDR2 ANQGSEA, per germline. The CDR3 DNA reads TGCAGCGTTGGTAATCGGGACAGCTTCTTC. Protein product: CSVGNRDSFF.

The chain recombines TRBV6-5 with TRBJ1-3; the D gene is possibly TRBD1 (5 bases). This CDR3 has 14 residues. The germline V and J ends were trimmed by 5 bases and 0 bases, with 8 bases remaining between them. Germline lookup yields CDR1 MNHEY and CDR2 SVGAGI. CDR3 residues: CASSPQGSGNTIYF. For the CDR3, the DNA is TGTGCCAGCAGTCCTCAGGGCTCTGGAAACACCATATATTTT.

The CDR3 DNA follows: TGCGCCAGCAGCCACAGGATGCGGGATAGCGGGGTGGCCAAAAACATTCAGTACTTC. Amino acid sequence: CASSHRMRDSGVAKNIQYF. The V call is TRBV5-1, the J call TRBJ2-4, with TRBD2 matching 8 bases. J gave up 1 base and V 4 bases, and 16 bases lay outside the gene matches. CDR1 and CDR2 (germline): SGHRS, YFSETQ. This CDR3 has 19 residues.

This sequence joins TRBV10-3 and TRBJ2-7; 8 bases are a match to TRBD1. Germline loops: CDR1 ENHRY, CDR2 SYGVKD. The trim removed 6 bases at V and 3 bases at J, leaving 7 bases unmatched. The CDR3 is 14 amino acids. The CDR3 bases are TGTGCCATCAGGGGCCTAGGACAGGGCTACGAGCAGTACTTC. It yields the protein CAIRGLGQGYEQYF.

V gene TRBV2 combines with J gene TRBJ2-2; TRBD1 agrees at 7 bases. The CDR3 runs to 11 residues. Germline V gene data show CDR1 as SNHLY and CDR2 as FYNNEI. J was trimmed by 15 bases and V by 1 base; bases with no gene match: 2. CDR3 in DNA: TGTGCCAGCAGTGAAGGCAGGGGGTTGTTTTTT. Translated, it gives CASSEGRGLFF.

In nucleotides, the CDR3 is TGCAGCGTTAAGAGACTAGCGGGACGCGAGCAGTACTTC. It encodes CSVKRLAGREQYF. V usage is TRBV29-1 and J usage is TRBJ2-7, with TRBD2 matching 11 bases. Per the germline V gene, CDR1 is SQVTM and CDR2 is ANQGSEA. The V and J ends lost 5 bases and 6 bases, in that order; junction bases with no gene match: 6. The CDR3 is made up of 13 amino acids.

V usage is TRBV6-2 or TRBV6-3 and J usage is TRBJ2-5, with 7 bases matching TRBD2. The CDR3 consists of 17 residues. V shed 0 bases and J 4 bases; nucleotides not matched to a gene: 11. Germline V CDR1 and CDR2: MNHEY, SVGEGT. The DNA of the CDR3 is TGTGCCAGCAGTTACTCGAGGTGGGAGGGCCATGGAGAGACCCAGTACTTC. Encoded protein: CASSYSRWEGHGETQYF.

V usage is TRBV19 and J usage is TRBJ2-1, with 7 bases identical to TRBD2. Per the germline V gene, CDR1 is LNHDA and CDR2 is SQIVND (reference sequence). V gave up 4 bases and J gave up 3 bases; unmatched junction bases: 6. The CDR3 totals 15 residues. The CDR3, as DNA: TGTGCCAGTAGTAAGTTAGGACTAGGCTACAATGAGCAGTTCTTC. Residues: CASSKLGLGYNEQFF.

This sequence joins TRBV15 and TRBJ2-5; TRBD2 agrees at 10 bases. Germline V gene lookup returns CDR1 LNHNV and CDR2 YYDKDF (reference sequence). Trimming cost V 6 bases and J 2 bases; bases outside gene matches: 6. The CDR3 runs to 15 residues. The CDR3 is CATSLAGVGQETQYF. The CDR3 bases are TGTGCCACCAGTCTAGCGGGAGTTGGGCAAGAGACCCAGTACTTC.

V and J are TRBV30 and TRBJ2-2; 13 positions match TRBD2. Germline-derived CDR1 and CDR2 are GTSNPN and SVGIG (reference sequence). The ends lost 1 base at V and 5 bases at J; junction bases unmatched: 10. There are 18 residues in the CDR3. This CDR3 reads CAWSAGLAGDGGTGELFF. CDR3 DNA sequence: TGTGCCTGGAGTGCTGGACTAGCGGGAGATGGAGGGACCGGGGAGCTGTTTTTT.

The V call is TRBV28, the J call TRBJ1-2; 9 positions match TRBD1. This CDR3 spans 14 amino acids. In germline, CDR1 is MDHEN, CDR2 SYDVKM. J was trimmed by 8 bases and V by 6 bases; bases with no gene match: 10. This CDR3 reads CASRSGTGSKGYTF. The CDR3 DNA reads as TGTGCCAGCAGGTCCGGGACAGGGAGTAAAGGCTACACCTTC.

V is TRBV7-3 and J is TRBJ2-3; D is possibly TRBD2 (7 bases). The germline V and J ends were trimmed by 2 bases and 0 bases, with 9 bases remaining between them. The CDR3 length is 15 residues. The germline V gene encodes CDR1 SGHTA and CDR2 FQGTGA. The CDR3 loop is CASSLRGASTDTQYF. The CDR3 DNA is TGTGCCAGCAGCTTACGGGGGGCTAGCACAGATACGCAGTATTTT.

V is TRBV4-3 and J is TRBJ2-1; 8 nucleotides line up with TRBD2. The germline gives CDR1 LGHNA, CDR2 YSLEER. The trim removed 4 bases at V and 1 base at J, leaving 6 bases unmatched. The CDR3 is made up of 16 amino acids. CDR3 DNA: TGCGCCAGCAGCCTAGGTAGCGGGACATCCTACAATGAGCAGTTCTTC. Protein product: CASSLGSGTSYNEQFF.

This clone was seen a single time. V gene TRBV5-1 combines with J gene TRBJ2-7, with 9 bases fitting TRBD1. J gave up 5 bases and V 0 bases, and 9 bases lay outside the gene matches. Per germline, CDR1 SGHRS and CDR2 YFSETQ. This CDR3 comprises 16 residues. CDR3 protein: CASSLGGTGSSDEQYF. As DNA, the CDR3 is TGCGCCAGCAGCTTGGGGGGGACAGGGTCATCCGACGAGCAGTACTTC.

The gene calls are TRBV5-4 and TRBJ1-1; D perhaps matches TRBD1 (6 bases). This CDR3 is 15 amino acids long. V lost 4 bases to trimming and J lost 1 base, with 14 bases between them. Germline V gene lookup returns CDR1 SGHNT and CDR2 YYREEE (reference sequence). CDR3 sequence reads: CASSPTGLENTEAFF. The CDR3 DNA follows: TGTGCCAGCAGCCCGACAGGTCTGGAGAACACTGAAGCTTTCTTT.

This clone was observed a single time. V gene TRBV9 combines with J gene TRBJ2-7; 16 nucleotides match TRBD2. The CDR3 is made up of 18 amino acids. Germline CDR1 SGDLS, CDR2 YYNGEE. The J segment lost 5 bases and the V segment lost 1 base, leaving 9 bases of the junction unmatched. As DNA, the CDR3 is TGTGCCAGCAGCGTACAGGGACTAGCGGGAGGGCCCGTGGACGAGCAGTACTTC. It codes for CASSVQGLAGGPVDEQYF.

This sequence joins TRBV28 and TRBJ1-6; tentatively, D is TRBD1 (6 bases). The CDR3 is 13 residues long. The germline V gene has CDR1 MDHEN and CDR2 SYDVKM. V lost 2 bases to trimming and J lost 7 bases, with 6 bases between them. The DNA of the CDR3 is TGTGCCAGCAGTTTAACAGGGAATTCACCCCTCCACTTT. Protein sequence: CASSLTGNSPLHF.

This clone was counted once. J is TRBJ2-3 and V is TRBV30, with a possible D match to TRBD1 (5 bases). Trimming took off 7 bases at V and 6 bases at J, with 8 bases between the two ends. The CDR3 runs 10 residues. The germline V gene encodes CDR1 GTSNPN and CDR2 SVGIG (reference sequence). CDR3 in amino acids: CASGWDTQYF. CDR3 sequence (DNA): TGTGCCTCAGGGTGGGATACGCAGTATTTT.

The V gene is TRBV4-3, the J gene TRBJ2-1; 7 bases fit TRBD1. Trimming at V came to 0 bases and at J to 0 bases, leaving 11 bases not matched to a gene. The V gene's germline CDR1 is LGHNA and CDR2 YSLEER. The CDR3 contains 19 residues. CDR3 in DNA: TGCGCCAGCAGCCAAGAGGGAAGGGTAGGGACAGCCTCCTACAATGAGCAGTTCTTC. This sequence encodes CASSQEGRVGTASYNEQFF.

The chain joins TRBV6-2 or TRBV6-3 to TRBJ1-5, with D tentatively TRBD1 (6 bases). The CDR3 runs to 16 residues. Germline loops: CDR1 MNHEY, CDR2 SVGEGT. V was pared by 0 bases and J by 4 bases, with 13 bases between. This CDR3 is CASSYSKIDRNQPQHF. The CDR3 bases are TGTGCCAGCAGTTACTCAAAGATCGACAGGAATCAGCCCCAGCATTTT.

This chain uses TRBV4-3 with TRBJ1-2, with no clear D. The CDR3 runs 13 residues. V dropped 3 bases and J dropped 8 bases, with 13 bases sitting between them. Germline CDR1 is LGHNA and CDR2 is YSLEER. CDR3 DNA sequence: TGCGCCAGCAGCCAGGCAGGTTCAAGGGGCTACACCTTC. Residues: CASSQAGSRGYTF.

The genes are TRBV13 and TRBJ2-2, with TRBD1 identical over 8 bases. This CDR3 has 17 residues. Germline CDR1 reads PRHDT; CDR2 reads FYEKMQ (reference sequence). V lost 4 bases and J lost 1; bases outside the gene matches: 8. CDR3 in DNA: TGTGCCAGCAGCTCCCTCTCAGGGGGCCAGAACACCGGGGAGCTGTTTTTT. Its protein is CASSSLSGGQNTGELFF.

This clone was seen a single time. The CDR3, as DNA: TGCGCCAGCAGCCAAGATCTAACAGGGTCAGCCGGGGAGCTGTTTTTT. Amino acid sequence: CASSQDLTGSAGELFF. The chain combines TRBV4-3 with TRBJ2-2; D may be TRBD1 (6 bases). The CDR3 totals 16 residues. Germline CDR1 and CDR2: LGHNA and YSLEER. V dropped 0 bases and J dropped 6 bases, with 14 bases sitting between them.

The table lists this clone with a count of one. The CDR3 reads CASSPDSSYNEQFF. CDR3 coding DNA: TGTGCCAGCTCACCGGACAGTTCCTACAATGAGCAGTTCTTC. The gene calls are TRBV18 and TRBJ2-1; perhaps TRBD1 as D (6 bases). The CDR3 sequence is 14 residues long. V gave up 3 bases and J gave up 1 base, with 7 bases separating them. Germline V gene data show CDR1 as KGHSH and CDR2 as LQKENI.